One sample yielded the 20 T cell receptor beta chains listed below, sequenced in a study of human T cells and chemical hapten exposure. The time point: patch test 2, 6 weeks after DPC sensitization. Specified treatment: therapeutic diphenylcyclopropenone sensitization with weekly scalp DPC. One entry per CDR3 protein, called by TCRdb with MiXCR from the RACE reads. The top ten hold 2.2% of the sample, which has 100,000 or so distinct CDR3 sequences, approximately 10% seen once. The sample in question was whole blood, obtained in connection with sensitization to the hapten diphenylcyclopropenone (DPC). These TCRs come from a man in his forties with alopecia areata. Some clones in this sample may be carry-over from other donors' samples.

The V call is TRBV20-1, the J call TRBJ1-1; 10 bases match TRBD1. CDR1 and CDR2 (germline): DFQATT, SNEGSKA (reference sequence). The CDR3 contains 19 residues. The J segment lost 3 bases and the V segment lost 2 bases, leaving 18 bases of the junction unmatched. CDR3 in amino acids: CSARFPKLRDRGLYTEAFF. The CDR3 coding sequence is TGCAGTGCTAGATTTCCCAAACTTAGGGACAGGGGTTTGTACACTGAAGCTTTCTTT.

The CDR3 protein is CASSTRRDFTDTQYF. CDR3 DNA sequence: TGTGCCAGCAGTACCCGTCGGGACTTCACAGATACGCAGTATTTT. The rearrangement links TRBV28 to TRBJ2-3; maybe TRBD2 (6 bases). The germline V gene has CDR1 MDHEN and CDR2 SYDVKM. V dropped 5 bases and J dropped 2 bases, with 14 bases sitting between them. This CDR3 has 15 amino acids. The variable domain in full, with the rest retrieved from reference TRBV28 and TRBJ2-3, is DVKVTQSSRYLVKRTGEKVFLECVQDMDHENMFWYRQDPGLGLRLIYFSYDVKMKEKGDIPEGYSVSREKKERFSLILESASTNQTSMYLCASSTRRDFTDTQYFGPGTRLTVL.

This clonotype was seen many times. CDR3 residues: CASSDSIRSSYNEQFF. As DNA, the CDR3 is TGTGCCAGCAGCGACTCGATAAGGAGCTCCTACAATGAGCAGTTCTTC. The J gene is TRBJ2-1, the V gene TRBV6-5; D unresolved. The V and J ends lost 6 bases and 0 bases respectively, with 15 bases between them. From germline, CDR1 is MNHEY and CDR2 SVGAGI. The CDR3 extends over 16 amino acids.

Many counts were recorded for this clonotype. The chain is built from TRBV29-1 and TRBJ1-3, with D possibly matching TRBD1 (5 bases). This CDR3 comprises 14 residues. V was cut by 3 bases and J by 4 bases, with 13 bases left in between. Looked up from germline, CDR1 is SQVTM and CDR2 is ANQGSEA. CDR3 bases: TGCAGCGTTGATATGGGGGAACAGGGAAACACCATATATTTT. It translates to CSVDMGEQGNTIYF. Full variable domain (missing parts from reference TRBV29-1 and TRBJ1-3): SAVISQKPSRDICQRGTSLTIQCQVDSQVTMMFWYRQQPGQSLTLIATANQGSEATYESGFVIDKFPISRPNLTFSTLTVSNMSPEDSSIYLCSVDMGEQGNTIYFGEGSWLTVV.

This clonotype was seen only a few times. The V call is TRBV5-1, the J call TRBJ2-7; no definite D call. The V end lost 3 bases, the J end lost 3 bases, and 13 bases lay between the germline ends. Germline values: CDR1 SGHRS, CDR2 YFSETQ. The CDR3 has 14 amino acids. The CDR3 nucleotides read TGCGCCAGCAGCTCCCTTACTAACGACTACGAGCAGTACTTC. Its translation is CASSSLTNDYEQYF.

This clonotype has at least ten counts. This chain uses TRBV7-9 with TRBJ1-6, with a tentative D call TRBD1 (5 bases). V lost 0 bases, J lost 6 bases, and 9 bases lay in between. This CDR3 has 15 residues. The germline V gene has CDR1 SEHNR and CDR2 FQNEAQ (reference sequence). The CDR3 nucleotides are TGTGCCAGCAGCTTAGCCCAGGGACCTAATTCACCCCTCCACTTT. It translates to CASSLAQGPNSPLHF.

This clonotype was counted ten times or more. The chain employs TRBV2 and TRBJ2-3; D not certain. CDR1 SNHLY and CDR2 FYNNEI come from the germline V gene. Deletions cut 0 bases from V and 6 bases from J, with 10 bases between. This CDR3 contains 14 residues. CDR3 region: CASSEASVSDTQYF. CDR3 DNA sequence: TGTGCCAGCAGTGAAGCAAGTGTTTCGGATACGCAGTATTTT. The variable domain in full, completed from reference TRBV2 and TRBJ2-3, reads EPEVTQTPSHQVTQMGQEVILRCVPISNHLYFYWYRQILGQKVEFLVSFYNNEISEKSEIFDDQFSVERPDGSNFTLKIRSTKLEDSAMYFCASSEASVSDTQYFGPGTRLTVL.

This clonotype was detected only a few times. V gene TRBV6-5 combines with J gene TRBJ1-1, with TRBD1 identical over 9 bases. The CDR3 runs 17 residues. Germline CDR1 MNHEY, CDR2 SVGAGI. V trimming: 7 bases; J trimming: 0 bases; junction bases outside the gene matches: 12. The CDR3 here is CASKQTGGLGVNTEAFF. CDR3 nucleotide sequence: TGTGCCAGCAAACAAACAGGGGGCCTAGGAGTGAACACTGAAGCTTTCTTT.

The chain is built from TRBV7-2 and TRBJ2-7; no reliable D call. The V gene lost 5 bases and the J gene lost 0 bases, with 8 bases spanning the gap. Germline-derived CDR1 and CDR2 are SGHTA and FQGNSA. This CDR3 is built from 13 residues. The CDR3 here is CASSPDTSYEQYF. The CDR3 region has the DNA TGTGCCAGCAGCCCCGATACCTCCTACGAGCAGTACTTC.

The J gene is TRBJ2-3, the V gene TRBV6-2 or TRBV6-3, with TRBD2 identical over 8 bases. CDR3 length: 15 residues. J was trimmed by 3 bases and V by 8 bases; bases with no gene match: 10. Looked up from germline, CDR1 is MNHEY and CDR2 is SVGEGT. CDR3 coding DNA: TGTGCCAGCCAAACTACTAGCGGCCCAACAGATACGCAGTATTTT. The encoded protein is CASQTTSGPTDTQYF.

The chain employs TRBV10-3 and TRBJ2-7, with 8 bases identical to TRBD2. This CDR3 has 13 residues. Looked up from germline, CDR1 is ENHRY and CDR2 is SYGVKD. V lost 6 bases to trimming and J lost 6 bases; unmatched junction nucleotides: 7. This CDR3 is CAISAHGGGEQYF. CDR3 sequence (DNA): TGTGCCATCAGCGCCCACGGGGGGGGCGAGCAGTACTTC.

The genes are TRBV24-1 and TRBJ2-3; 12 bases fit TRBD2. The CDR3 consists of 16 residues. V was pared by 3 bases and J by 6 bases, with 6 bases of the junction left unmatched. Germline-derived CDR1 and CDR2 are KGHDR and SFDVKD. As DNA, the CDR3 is TGTGCCACCAGTGATCCTAGCGGGAGGGGACGGGATACGCAGTATTTT. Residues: CATSDPSGRGRDTQYF.

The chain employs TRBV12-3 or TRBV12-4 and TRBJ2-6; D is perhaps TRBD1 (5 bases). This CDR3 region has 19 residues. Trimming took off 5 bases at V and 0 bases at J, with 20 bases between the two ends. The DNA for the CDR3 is TGTGCCAGCAGTCTCTCCTCGGACATTCGCCGCTCTGGGGCCAACGTCCTGACTTTC. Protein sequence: CASSLSSDIRRSGANVLTF.

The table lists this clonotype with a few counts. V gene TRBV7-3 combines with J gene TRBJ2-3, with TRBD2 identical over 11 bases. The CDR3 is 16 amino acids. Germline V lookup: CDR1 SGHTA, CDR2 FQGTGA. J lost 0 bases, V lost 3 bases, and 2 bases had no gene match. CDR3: CASSLGLAASTDTQYF. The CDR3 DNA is TGTGCCAGCAGCTTGGGACTAGCGGCAAGCACAGATACGCAGTATTTT.

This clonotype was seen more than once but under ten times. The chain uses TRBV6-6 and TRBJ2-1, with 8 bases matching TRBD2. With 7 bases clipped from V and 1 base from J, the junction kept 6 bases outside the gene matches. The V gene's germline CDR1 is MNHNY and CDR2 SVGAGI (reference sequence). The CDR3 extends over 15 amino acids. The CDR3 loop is CASKIAGPSYNEQFF. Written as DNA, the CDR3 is TGTGCCAGCAAAATAGCGGGACCATCCTACAATGAGCAGTTCTTC.

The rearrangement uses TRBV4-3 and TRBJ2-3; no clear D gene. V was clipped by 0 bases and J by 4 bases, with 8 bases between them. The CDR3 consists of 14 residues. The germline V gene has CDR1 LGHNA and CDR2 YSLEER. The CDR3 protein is CASSQDFFADTQYF. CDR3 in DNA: TGCGCCAGCAGCCAAGATTTCTTTGCAGATACGCAGTATTTT.

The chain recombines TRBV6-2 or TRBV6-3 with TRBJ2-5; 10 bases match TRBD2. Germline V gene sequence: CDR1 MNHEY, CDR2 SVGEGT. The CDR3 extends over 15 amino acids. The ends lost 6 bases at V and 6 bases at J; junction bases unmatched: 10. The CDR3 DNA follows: TGTGCCAGCAGCCCGCCGGGACTAGCGTTGCAGACCCAGTACTTC. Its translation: CASSPPGLALQTQYF.

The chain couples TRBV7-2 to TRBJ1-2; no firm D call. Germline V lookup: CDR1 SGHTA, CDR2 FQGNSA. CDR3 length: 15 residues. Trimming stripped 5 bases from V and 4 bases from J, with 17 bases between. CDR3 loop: CASSPPPSSIYGYTF. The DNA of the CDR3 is TGTGCCAGCAGCCCCCCCCCAAGCAGTATCTATGGCTACACCTTC.

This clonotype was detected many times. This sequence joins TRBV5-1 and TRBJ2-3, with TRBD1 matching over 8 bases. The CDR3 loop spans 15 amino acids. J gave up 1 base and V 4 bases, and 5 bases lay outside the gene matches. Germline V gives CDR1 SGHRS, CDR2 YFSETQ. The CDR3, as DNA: TGCGCCAGCAGCCCGGGACAGGCCCGCACAGATACGCAGTATTTT. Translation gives CASSPGQARTDTQYF.

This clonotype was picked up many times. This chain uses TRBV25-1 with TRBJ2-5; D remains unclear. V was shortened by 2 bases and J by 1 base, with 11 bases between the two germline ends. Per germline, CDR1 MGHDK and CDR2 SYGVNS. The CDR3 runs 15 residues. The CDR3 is CASSEPPPPQETQYF. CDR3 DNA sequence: TGTGCCAGCAGTGAACCGCCGCCCCCCCAAGAGACCCAGTACTTC. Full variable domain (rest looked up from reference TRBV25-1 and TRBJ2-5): EADIYQTPRYLVIGTGKKITLECSQTMGHDKMYWYQQDPGMELHLIHYSYGVNSTEKGDLSSESTVSRIRTEHFPLTLESARPSHTSQYLCASSEPPPPQETQYFGPGTRLLVL.